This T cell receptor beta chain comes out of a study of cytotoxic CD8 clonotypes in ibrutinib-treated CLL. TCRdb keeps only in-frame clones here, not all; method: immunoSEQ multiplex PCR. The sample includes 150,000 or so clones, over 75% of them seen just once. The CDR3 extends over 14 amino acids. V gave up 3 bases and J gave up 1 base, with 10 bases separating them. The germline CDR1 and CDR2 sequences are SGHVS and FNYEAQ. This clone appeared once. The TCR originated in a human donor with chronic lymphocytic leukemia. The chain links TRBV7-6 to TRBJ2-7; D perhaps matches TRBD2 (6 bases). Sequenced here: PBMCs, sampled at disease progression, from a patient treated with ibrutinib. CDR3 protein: CASSFRRGSYEQYF. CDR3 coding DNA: TGTGCCAGCAGCTTCCGTCGGGGGTCCTACGAGCAGTACTTC.